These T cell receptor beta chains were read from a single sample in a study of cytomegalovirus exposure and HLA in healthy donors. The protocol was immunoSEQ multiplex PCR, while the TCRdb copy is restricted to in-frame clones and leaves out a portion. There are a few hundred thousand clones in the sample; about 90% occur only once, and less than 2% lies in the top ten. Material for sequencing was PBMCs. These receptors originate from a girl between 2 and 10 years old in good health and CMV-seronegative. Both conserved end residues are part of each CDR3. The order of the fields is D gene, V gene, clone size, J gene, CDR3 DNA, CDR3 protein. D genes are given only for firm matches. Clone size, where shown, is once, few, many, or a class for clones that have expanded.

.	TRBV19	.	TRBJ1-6	TGTGCCAGTAGTCCCTTCGGAGACCATTCACCCCTCCACTTT	CASSPFGDHSPLHF
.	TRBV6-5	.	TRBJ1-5	TGTGCCAGCAGTTACTCGAGCTGGAGCAATCAGCCCCAGCATTTT	CASSYSSWSNQPQHF
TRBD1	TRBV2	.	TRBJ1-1	TGTGCCAGCAAGGGTTCCGGGACAGGGACGTACACTGAAGCTTTCTTT	CASKGSGTGTYTEAFF
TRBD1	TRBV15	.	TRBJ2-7	TGTGCCACCAGCAGAGAACAGGGGTTGAACTACGAGCAGTACTTC	CATSREQGLNYEQYF
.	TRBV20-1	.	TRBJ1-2	TGCAGTGCTAGTGGTGGGGCTGGCTACACCTTC	CSASGGAGYTF
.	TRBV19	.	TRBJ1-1	TGTGCCAGTAGTTCGAACAGCAGTCGGGAAGCTTTCTTT	CASSSNSSREAFF
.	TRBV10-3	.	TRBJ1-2	TGTGCCATCACTCCCGACAGGAAGGACTATGGCTACACCTTC	CAITPDRKDYGYTF
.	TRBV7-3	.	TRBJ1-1	TGTGCCATCAATCTAGCCCCCCCTAAGACTGAAGCTTTCTTT	CAINLAPPKTEAFF
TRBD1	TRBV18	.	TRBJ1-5	TGTGCCAGCTCACCACAAGGACAGGGGGCGGATCAGCCCCAGCATTTT	CASSPQGQGADQPQHF
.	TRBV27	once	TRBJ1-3	TGTGCCAGCAGTCGCCGCAGCGGGGGAAACACCATATATTTT	CASSRRSGGNTIYF
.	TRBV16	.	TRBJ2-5	TGTGCCAGCAGCCAATCATCAGGCCCCCAAGAGACCCAGTACTTC	CASSQSSGPQETQYF
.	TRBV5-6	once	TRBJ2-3	TGTGCCAGCGGCCCCCGGGACACAGATACGCAGTATTTT	CASGPRDTDTQYF
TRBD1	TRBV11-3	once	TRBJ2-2	TGTGCCAGCAGCTTATCGCTCGGGACAGCTAACACCGGGGAGCTGTTTTTT	CASSLSLGTANTGELFF
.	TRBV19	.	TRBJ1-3	TGTGCCATACACTCTGGAAACACCATATATTTT	CAIHSGNTIYF
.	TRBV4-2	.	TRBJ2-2	TGTGCCAGCAGCCAGACAGGAGCCCTAGAAGACACCGGGGAGCTGTTTTTT	CASSQTGALEDTGELFF
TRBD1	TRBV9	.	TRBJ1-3	TGTGCCAGCAGCGTAGAGGGGCTAGACAGGGGGTTTGATGGAAACACCATATATTTT	CASSVEGLDRGFDGNTIYF
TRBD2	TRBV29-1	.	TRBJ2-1	TGCAGCGTTGAAGATCGAGGCCGGGCTGAAGACTGGACTAGAATCAATGAGCAGTTCTTC	CSVEDRGRAEDWTRINEQFF
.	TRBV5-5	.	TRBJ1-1	TGTGCCAGCAGCTTGGACAGACTGAACACTGAAGCTTTCTTT	CASSLDRLNTEAFF
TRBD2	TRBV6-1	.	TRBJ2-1	TGTGCCAGCAGTGAAGCGGCGGGACTAGCGGTAAATGAGCAGTTCTTC	CASSEAAGLAVNEQFF
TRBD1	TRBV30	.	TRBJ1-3	TGTGCCTGGTGCCGGGACAGACCTGGAAACACCATATATTTT	CAWCRDRPGNTIYF
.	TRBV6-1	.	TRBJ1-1	TGTGCCAGCAGTGAAGCCGCCGTGGGCATAGTGAACACTGAAGCTTTCTTT	CASSEAAVGIVNTEAFF
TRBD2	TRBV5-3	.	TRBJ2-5	TGTGCCAGAAGCTCCACGCGGGGGGCAAAAGAGACCCAGTACTTC	CARSSTRGAKETQYF
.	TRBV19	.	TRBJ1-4	TGTGCCAGTAGTCGTCTCTCCGGTGTTGAAAAACTGTTTTTT	CASSRLSGVEKLFF
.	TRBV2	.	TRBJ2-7	TGTGCCAGCATATGGCAGGGGACCTCCGAGCAGTACTTC	CASIWQGTSEQYF
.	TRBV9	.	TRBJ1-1	TGTGCCAGCAGCGAGTCGGTTGGGGGCGGCACTGAAGCTTTCTTT	CASSESVGGGTEAFF
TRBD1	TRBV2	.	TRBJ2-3	TGTGCCAGCAGCGCAGGGACAGGCGCGCACACAGATACGCAGTATTTT	CASSAGTGAHTDTQYF
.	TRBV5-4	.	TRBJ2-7	TGTGCCAGCAGCTACCAAACTATGAGGGGAGGCGAGCAGTACTTC	CASSYQTMRGGEQYF
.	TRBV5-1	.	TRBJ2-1	TGCGCCAGCAGCCCTCCCAGCCCGGGGTGGAATGAGCAGTTCTTC	CASSPPSPGWNEQFF
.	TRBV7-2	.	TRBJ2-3	TGTGCCAGCAACGGCGGAGAGGCAACAGATACGCAGTATTTT	CASNGGEATDTQYF
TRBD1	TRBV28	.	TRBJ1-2	TGTGCCAGCAGTGGGGACAGGGGTGGCTATGGCTACACCTTC	CASSGDRGGYGYTF
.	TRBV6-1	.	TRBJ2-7	TGTGCCAGCAGTGAAGCACCACAGGGAATGTACGAGCAGTACTTC	CASSEAPQGMYEQYF
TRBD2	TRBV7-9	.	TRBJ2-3	TGTGCCAGCAGCTTAACTCTAGCGGGGGGATCAAGCACAGATACGCAGTATTTT	CASSLTLAGGSSTDTQYF
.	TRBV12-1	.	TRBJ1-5	TGTGCCAGCAGCTTTCACGGTGCGGCCAGGGGGTGGCAGCCCCAGCATTTT	CASSFHGAARGWQPQHF